The rows below give T cell receptor beta chains drawn from one sample of a study of cytomegalovirus exposure and HLA in healthy donors. Measured with immunoSEQ multiplex PCR; TCRdb has only the in-frame clones, and not every one. The table records about 50,000 clones, 75% to 80% of them present only once. Sequences were obtained from PBMCs. The receptor source for this set is a middle-aged woman in good health and CMV-seropositive. CDR3s include the opening cysteine and the closing phenylalanine or tryptophan. D genes are given only for firm matches. Expanded clones get a size class; other rows say once, few or many, or leave the size out.

D gene	clone size	J gene	V gene	CDR3 DNA	CDR3 protein
TRBD2	.	TRBJ2-5	TRBV30	TGTGCCTGCGGAACGGGGGGAGAGACCCAGTACTTC	CACGTGGETQYF
.	.	TRBJ2-7	TRBV19	TGTGCCAGTAGTAAACAGGGTCAGTCCTACGAGCAGTACTTC	CASSKQGQSYEQYF
TRBD1	.	TRBJ1-2	TRBV19	TGTGCCAGTAGCCCGGGGACAGGTGGATATGGCTACACCTTC	CASSPGTGGYGYTF
.	once	TRBJ1-3	TRBV28	TGTGCCAGCAGTCCTGACAACTCTGGAAACACCATATATTTT	CASSPDNSGNTIYF
TRBD1	.	TRBJ1-4	TRBV30	TGTGCCTGGAGGACAGGGACAACTAATGAAAAACTGTTTTTT	CAWRTGTTNEKLFF
.	.	TRBJ1-1	TRBV5-6	TGTGCCAGCAGCTTTGGGAGGGCCTGGATGAACACTGAAGCTTTCTTT	CASSFGRAWMNTEAFF
TRBD1	.	TRBJ1-1	TRBV5-1	TGCGCCAGCAGCGTCAGGGGGCTAGGGAACACTGAAGCTTTCTTT	CASSVRGLGNTEAFF
.	.	TRBJ1-6	TRBV5-6	TGTGCCAGCAGCTTGCGGGGAAAGGGTTCACCCCTCCACTTT	CASSLRGKGSPLHF
.	.	TRBJ2-1	TRBV6-1	TGTGCCAGCAGAGAAGGGAGAGGCAATGAGCAGTTCTTC	CASREGRGNEQFF
TRBD2	.	TRBJ2-1	TRBV5-4	TGTGCCAGCAGCTTGGCCACTAGCGGGGCTGTTAGTAGTGAGCAGTTCTTC	CASSLATSGAVSSEQFF
TRBD1	.	TRBJ2-3	TRBV19	TGTGCCAGTAGTATCGCCAGGGGGCGAGCAGATACGCAGTATTTT	CASSIARGRADTQYF
TRBD1	.	TRBJ1-2	TRBV19	TGTGCCAGTAGTAGGACAGGGCAATCCGATGGCTACACCTTC	CASSRTGQSDGYTF
TRBD2	.	TRBJ2-2	TRBV29-1	TGCAGCGTTGCTAGCGGGGCGAACACCGGGGAGCTGTTTTTT	CSVASGANTGELFF
.	.	TRBJ2-1	TRBV4-2	TGTGCCAGCAGCCAAGTCGCAGGGGAGCAGTTCTTC	CASSQVAGEQFF
TRBD1	once	TRBJ2-7	TRBV7-2	TGTGCCAGCAGCCGCGGACAGGGTATCCCCTACGAGCAGTACTTC	CASSRGQGIPYEQYF
.	.	TRBJ1-1	TRBV6-5	TGTGCCACCCTACAGGGCGAGCACACTGAAGCTTTCTTT	CATLQGEHTEAFF
TRBD2	once	TRBJ2-7	TRBV6-5	TGTGCCAGCACCTCGCCGGGGGGGACCTACGAGCAGTACTTC	CASTSPGGTYEQYF
TRBD1	.	TRBJ1-4	TRBV11-2	TGTGCCAGCAGCCTAAGACAGGGCACTCTCGAAAAACTGTTTTTT	CASSLRQGTLEKLFF
TRBD2	.	TRBJ2-5	TRBV29-1	TGCAGCGGGGGACTAGCGGGGGCCCAAGAGACCCAGTACTTC	CSGGLAGAQETQYF
.	.	TRBJ1-2	TRBV28	TGTGCCAGCATTGGGGAGGGTACCTATGGCTACACCTTC	CASIGEGTYGYTF
TRBD1	once	TRBJ2-7	TRBV25-1	TGTGCCAGCAGTTCCTCCGGGACAGCGACCTCCTACGAGCAGTACTTC	CASSSSGTATSYEQYF
.	.	TRBJ1-2	TRBV5-1	TGCGCCAGCAGCTTGGAAGGGGCGGACTATGGCTACACCTTC	CASSLEGADYGYTF
TRBD2	few	TRBJ2-2	TRBV19	TGTGCCAGTAACGGCGGGGGGGCCACCGGGGAGCTGTTTTTT	CASNGGGATGELFF
.	once	TRBJ1-1	TRBV20-1	TGCAGTGCTATGGGGCAGTCAGCTTTCTTT	CSAMGQSAFF
.	few	TRBJ1-1	TRBV12-5	TGTGCTAGTGGTTTGGGACAGCCAAACACTGAAGCTTTCTTT	CASGLGQPNTEAFF
.	.	TRBJ1-1	TRBV7-9	TGTGCCAGCAGCCTAGGGCGGACTTTCTTT	CASSLGRTFF
TRBD1	.	TRBJ1-2	TRBV14	TGTGCCAGCAGCCAGCGACAGGGTAACTATGGCTACACCTTC	CASSQRQGNYGYTF
TRBD1	.	TRBJ2-2	TRBV7-2	TGTGCCAGCAGCCGACGGACAGGGCGCACCGGGGAGCTGTTTTTT	CASSRRTGRTGELFF
.	.	TRBJ2-1	TRBV15	TGTGCCACCCCGGGCAGGGCATTGGGTGAGCAGTTCTTC	CATPGRALGEQFF
.	.	TRBJ2-2	TRBV7-3	TGTGCCAGCAGCTTAGCCAGGGGCGGGGAGCTGTTTTTT	CASSLARGGELFF
TRBD1	once	TRBJ1-1	TRBV19	TGTGCCAGCAGGGGGACATTCGAGAACACTGAAGCTTTCTTT	CASRGTFENTEAFF
TRBD2	.	TRBJ2-3	TRBV7-2	TGTGCCAGCAGCCGCGCCCGGACTAGCGGGGGAGCAGATACGCAGTATTTT	CASSRARTSGGADTQYF
TRBD1	.	TRBJ2-2	TRBV19	TGTGCCAGTCACAGGGGAACCGGGGAGCTGTTTTTT	CASHRGTGELFF
TRBD2	.	TRBJ2-7	TRBV7-2	TGTGCCAGCAGCGAACGAGCGGGGGGGCCTTACGAGCAGTACTTC	CASSERAGGPYEQYF
TRBD1	.	TRBJ2-1	TRBV15	TGTGCCACCAGCCGGGGACAGGAACTCAATGAGCAGTTCTTC	CATSRGQELNEQFF
.	.	TRBJ2-1	TRBV7-7	TGTGCCAGCAGCTTAGCCATCGACAACTTGAGTGAGCAGTTCTTC	CASSLAIDNLSEQFF
.	.	TRBJ1-2	TRBV28	TGTGCCAGCAGTTGGTTTTCGCGGGGGGCAGCTGGCTACACCTTC	CASSWFSRGAAGYTF
.	.	TRBJ2-7	TRBV14	TGTGCCAGCAGCCGAACACAGGGATACGAGCAGTACTTC	CASSRTQGYEQYF
.	.	TRBJ1-1	TRBV6-5	TGTGCCAGCAGTTACCCAGGGCTTTCTGAAGCTTTCTTT	CASSYPGLSEAFF
.	.	TRBJ1-5	TRBV27	TGTGCCAGCAGTCTGCAGGGCCAGCCCCAGCATTTT	CASSLQGQPQHF
TRBD2	once	TRBJ2-1	TRBV5-4	TGTGCCAGCAGTTCAGCGGGGGGCTTGAGCTCCTACAATGAGCAGTTCTTC	CASSSAGGLSSYNEQFF
TRBD1	.	TRBJ1-2	TRBV30	TGTGCCTGGAGGGCCGGGACAGCAGATTACTATGGCTACACCTTC	CAWRAGTADYYGYTF
TRBD1	.	TRBJ2-2	TRBV15	TGTGCGACTGCCCTGGACAGGTCCGGGGAGCTGTTTTTT	CATALDRSGELFF
TRBD1	.	TRBJ1-1	TRBV6-1	TGTGCCAGCGGCAGCAGGGGGGACACTGAAGCTTTCTTT	CASGSRGDTEAFF
TRBD1	.	TRBJ1-5	TRBV6-9	TGTGCCAGCAGTTCACGGGACAGTGGCAATCAGCCCCAGCATTTT	CASSSRDSGNQPQHF
TRBD1	few	TRBJ1-2	TRBV7-9	TGTGCCAGCAGCTACCAGGGGGTTATCTATGGCTACACCTTC	CASSYQGVIYGYTF
TRBD1	.	TRBJ2-3	TRBV7-2	TGTGCCAGCAGCTCAAAAACGGGACAGGGCTCAGATACGCAGTATTTT	CASSSKTGQGSDTQYF
TRBD1	once	TRBJ2-7	TRBV6-1	TGTGCCAGCAGTGCCGGGACAGGACCCTCCTACGAGCAGTACTTC	CASSAGTGPSYEQYF
TRBD2	.	TRBJ2-5	TRBV10-2	TGCGCCAGCATGGGGGGGAGCCCCCAAGAGACCCAGTACTTC	CASMGGSPQETQYF
.	.	TRBJ1-2	TRBV6-5	TGTGCCAGCAGCGGGGGTGGGTCGACGCATGGTGGCTACACCTTC	CASSGGGSTHGGYTF
.	.	TRBJ2-7	TRBV7-8	TGTGCCAGCAGCGACAGACGGCAGGAGTCCTACGAGCAGTACTTC	CASSDRRQESYEQYF
TRBD1	.	TRBJ2-5	TRBV29-1	TGCAGCGTCAAGCGGGGACAGGGGTACCAAGAGACCCAGTACTTC	CSVKRGQGYQETQYF
.	.	TRBJ1-5	TRBV28	TGTGCCAGCAGTTTAGACAGCCTACAGCCCCAGCATTTT	CASSLDSLQPQHF